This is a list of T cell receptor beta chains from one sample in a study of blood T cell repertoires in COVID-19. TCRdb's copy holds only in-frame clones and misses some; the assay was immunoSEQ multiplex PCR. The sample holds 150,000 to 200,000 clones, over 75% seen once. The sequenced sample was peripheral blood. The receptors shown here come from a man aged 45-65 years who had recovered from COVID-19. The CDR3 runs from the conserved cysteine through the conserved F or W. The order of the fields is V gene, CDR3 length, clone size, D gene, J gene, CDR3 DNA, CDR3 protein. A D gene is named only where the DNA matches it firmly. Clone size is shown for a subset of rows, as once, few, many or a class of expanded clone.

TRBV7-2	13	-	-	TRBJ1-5	TGTGCCAGCAGCTTAGAATCATCTCAGCCCCAGCATTTT	CASSLESSQPQHF
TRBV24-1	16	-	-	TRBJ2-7	TGTGCCACCAGTGATTTGGCTAATCTTATACCCTACGAGCAGTACTTC	CATSDLANLIPYEQYF
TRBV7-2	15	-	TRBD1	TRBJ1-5	TGTGCCAGCAGCCTCCTGACAGGGGGCGGTCAGCCCCAGCATTTT	CASSLLTGGGQPQHF
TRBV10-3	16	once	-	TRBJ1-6	TGTGCCATCAGTGAGGGTCCGGGGTCGCCTAATTCACCCCTCCACTTT	CAISEGPGSPNSPLHF
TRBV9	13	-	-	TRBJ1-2	TGTGCCAGCAGCGTAGCCGGGAACTATGGCTACACCTTC	CASSVAGNYGYTF
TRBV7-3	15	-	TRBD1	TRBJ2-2	TGTGCCACCCACCCGACAGGGGGGTCCACCGGGGAGCTGTTTTTT	CATHPTGGSTGELFF
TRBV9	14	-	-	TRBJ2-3	TGTGCCAGCAGTCCGGGTGAGCGGAGAGATACGCAGTATTTT	CASSPGERRDTQYF
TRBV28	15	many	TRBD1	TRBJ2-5	TGTGCCAGCAGTTCCCCCAGGGGGTACCAAGAGACCCAGTACTTC	CASSSPRGYQETQYF
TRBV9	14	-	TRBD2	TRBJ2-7	TGTGCCAGCGGGCCCCGGGACTACTCCTACGAGCAGTACTTC	CASGPRDYSYEQYF
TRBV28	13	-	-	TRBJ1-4	TGTGCCAGCAGTTTTGGTACAGCTGAAAAACTGTTTTTT	CASSFGTAEKLFF
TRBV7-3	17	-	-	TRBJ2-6	TGTGCCAGCAGCCCTCGGGGAGTGGACTCTGGGGCCAACGTCCTGACTTTC	CASSPRGVDSGANVLTF
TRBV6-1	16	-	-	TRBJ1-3	TGTGCCAGCAGTGAAACCCCAGGGGCCATCGGAAACACCATATATTTT	CASSETPGAIGNTIYF
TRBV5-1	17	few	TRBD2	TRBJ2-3	TGCGCCAGCAGACCAGAGCGGGGCCGAGACCTTACAGATACGCAGTATTTT	CASRPERGRDLTDTQYF
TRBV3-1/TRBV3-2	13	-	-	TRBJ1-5	TGTGCCAGCAGCCAAGATCGGAGTCAGCCCCAGCATTTT	CASSQDRSQPQHF
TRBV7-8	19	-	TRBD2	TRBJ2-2	TGTGCCAGCAGCTTAACTAGCGGGAGGGCCGTCGGTTATAACGGGGAGCTGTTTTTT	CASSLTSGRAVGYNGELFF
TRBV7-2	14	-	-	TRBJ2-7	TGTGCCAGCACCCCCGTGTTCGGCTCCTACGAGCAGTACTTC	CASTPVFGSYEQYF
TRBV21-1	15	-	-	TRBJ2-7	TGTGCCAGCAGCAAACTACCCGGTCCCTACTACGAGCAGTACTTC	CASSKLPGPYYEQYF
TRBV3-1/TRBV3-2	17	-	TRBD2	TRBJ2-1	TGTGCCAGCAGCCCCGGCAGCGGGAGGGTTGTATGGAGTGAGCAGTTCTTC	CASSPGSGRVVWSEQFF
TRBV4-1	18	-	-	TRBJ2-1	TGCGCCAGCAGCCATGAAGCATCCGGCCAAGGGGCCTACAATGAGCAGTTCTTC	CASSHEASGQGAYNEQFF
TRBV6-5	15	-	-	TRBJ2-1	TGTGCCAGCAGTTATACAGGGAACTCCTACAATGAGCAGTTCTTC	CASSYTGNSYNEQFF
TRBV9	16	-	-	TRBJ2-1	TGTGCCAGCAGCGTAGCCCTATCGACTAGTTCTTATGAGCAGTTCTTC	CASSVALSTSSYEQFF
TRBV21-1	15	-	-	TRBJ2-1	TGTGCCAGCAGCCTTCGACAGGGTAGATACAATGAGCAGTTCTTC	CASSLRQGRYNEQFF
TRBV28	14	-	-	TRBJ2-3	TGTGCCAGCAGTCCAGGGTATAGCACAGATACGCAGTATTTT	CASSPGYSTDTQYF
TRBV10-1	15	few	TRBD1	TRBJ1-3	TGCGCCAGCAGGGTAGGACAGGGCGATGGAAACACCATATATTTT	CASRVGQGDGNTIYF
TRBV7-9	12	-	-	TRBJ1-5	TGTGCCAGCAGCCTACCGGGGTGGCCCCAGCATTTT	CASSLPGWPQHF
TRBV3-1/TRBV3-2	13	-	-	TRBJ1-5	TGTGCCAGCAGCGCATTGGGGTCAGGGGCCCAGCATTTT	CASSALGSGAQHF
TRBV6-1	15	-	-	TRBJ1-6	TGTGCCAGCAGTGAAGCGGGCGTCAATAATTCACCCCTCCACTTT	CASSEAGVNNSPLHF
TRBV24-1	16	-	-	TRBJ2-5	TGTGCCACCAGTGATAAAAGGAAGGGGTCCCGGGAGACCCAGTACTTC	CATSDKRKGSRETQYF
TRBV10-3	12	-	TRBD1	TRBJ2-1	TGTGCCACCGGACAGGGGCTAAATGAGCAGTTCTTC	CATGQGLNEQFF
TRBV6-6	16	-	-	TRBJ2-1	TGTGCCAGCAGGTGGGGCGGGAAGAGCTCCTACAATGAGCAGTTCTTC	CASRWGGKSSYNEQFF
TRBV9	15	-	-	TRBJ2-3	TGTGCCAGCAGCGTAGATCCAGTAAACACAGATACGCAGTATTTT	CASSVDPVNTDTQYF
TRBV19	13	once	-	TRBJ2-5	TGTGCCAGTAGTATACAGTCTCGGGGGACCCAGTACTTC	CASSIQSRGTQYF
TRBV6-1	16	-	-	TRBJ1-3	TGTGCCAGCAGTGAAGCAATCGGAGGCTCTGGAAACACCATATATTTT	CASSEAIGGSGNTIYF
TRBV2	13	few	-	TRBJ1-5	TGTGCCAGCAGTAGGGACTTAAATCAGCCCCAGCATTTT	CASSRDLNQPQHF
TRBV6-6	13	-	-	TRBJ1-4	TGTGCCAGCAGCCAGGGGTGGGGTGAAAAACTGTTTTTT	CASSQGWGEKLFF
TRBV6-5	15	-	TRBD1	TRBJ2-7	TGTGCCAGCAGTCCAGACCTGGACAGGGCCTACGAGCAGTACTTC	CASSPDLDRAYEQYF
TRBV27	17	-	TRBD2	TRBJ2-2	TGTGCCAGCAGTTTGACCGGGACTAGCGCGAACACCGGGGAGCTGTTTTTT	CASSLTGTSANTGELFF
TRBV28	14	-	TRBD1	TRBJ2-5	TGTGCCAGCAGCCGACCGGGACAGCAAGAGACCCAGTACTTC	CASSRPGQQETQYF